Presented here are 12 T cell receptor beta chains from one specimen sequenced in a study of T cell responses to AZD1222 COVID-19 vaccine. Libraries were prepared by immunoSEQ multiplex PCR; TCRdb keeps only in-frame clonotypes and omits some of them. In the table there are tens of thousands of clones, approximately 90% of which are singletons. The sequencing used peripheral blood, collected on day 0 of AZD1222 vaccination. Source of these receptors: an adult in good health.

The V gene is TRBV7-2, the J gene TRBJ1-2; maybe TRBD1 (6 bases). CDR1 is SGHTA and CDR2 is FQGNSA in the germline V gene. The V gene lost 5 bases and the J gene lost 7 bases, with 8 bases spanning the gap. The CDR3 is made up of 11 amino acids. The CDR3 spells CASSHRVGYTF. CDR3 coding DNA: TGTGCCAGCAGCCACAGGGTTGGCTACACCTTC.

The chain uses TRBV7-7 and TRBJ2-2; D remains ambiguous. The V end was cut by 6 bases, the J end by 3 bases, with 5 bases between. Germline V lookup: CDR1 SSHAT, CDR2 FNYEAQ (reference sequence). The CDR3 is 12 residues long. The CDR3 DNA reads TGTGCCAGCAGGTGGGACACCGGGGAGCTGTTTTTT. Amino acid sequence: CASRWDTGELFF.

The chain couples TRBV27 to TRBJ2-3; the D call may be TRBD1 or TRBD2 (6 bases each). CDR3 length equals 16 residues. Trimming removed 4 bases at V and 1 base at J, with 15 bases between. Germline CDR1 is MNHEY and CDR2 is SMNVEV (reference sequence). DNA of the CDR3: TGTGCCAGCAGTTCCATAAGGGGGGCCGGCACAGATACGCAGTATTTT. Amino acid sequence: CASSSIRGAGTDTQYF.

This chain joins TRBV2 and TRBJ2-1; 7 bases agree with TRBD2. Germline lookup yields CDR1 SNHLY and CDR2 FYNNEI. This CDR3 comprises 12 residues. Trimming removed 4 bases from V and 8 bases from J; junction bases left unmatched: 2. Written as DNA, the CDR3 is TGTGCCAGCAGTGGGGAGGGCTATGAGCAGTTCTTC. Its protein is CASSGEGYEQFF.

This clone showed up just a few times. J is TRBJ1-6 and V is TRBV28, with TRBD1 matching over 12 bases. CDR3 size: 15 residues. The J segment lost 10 bases and the V segment lost 6 bases, leaving 7 bases of the junction unmatched. Germline V gene data show CDR1 as MDHEN and CDR2 as SYDVKM. CDR3 sequence (DNA): TGTGCCAGCAGCGACAGGGACAGGGGGCTCTCACCCCTCCACTTT. It codes for CASSDRDRGLSPLHF.

The chain links TRBV6-1 to TRBJ1-5; 8 positions agree with TRBD1. Germline CDR1 is MNHNS and CDR2 is SASEGT. V lost 4 bases, J lost 2 bases, and 13 bases stayed unmatched. The CDR3 runs to 18 residues. The CDR3 region is CASSAGRGRGTGNQPQHF. CDR3 nucleotides: TGTGCCAGCAGTGCGGGCAGGGGGCGCGGTACGGGCAATCAGCCCCAGCATTTT.

This rearrangement joins TRBV7-3 to TRBJ2-3, with 8 bases that match TRBD2. Germline V gives CDR1 SGHTA, CDR2 FQGTGA. The CDR3 length is 15 residues. Trimming removed 2 bases from V and 4 bases from J; junction bases left unmatched: 5. The CDR3 protein is CASSLLGREADTQYF. CDR3 DNA sequence: TGTGCCAGCAGCTTACTCGGGAGGGAGGCAGATACGCAGTATTTT.

J is TRBJ2-3 and V is TRBV11-2, with 14 nucleotides matching TRBD2. Germline CDR1 is SGHAT and CDR2 is FQNNGV. Trimming took 1 base from V and 2 from J; bases not matched to a gene: 2. The CDR3 length is 17 residues. This CDR3 reads CASSLGTSGGYTDTQYF. CDR3 DNA: TGTGCCAGCAGCTTAGGGACTAGCGGGGGGTACACAGATACGCAGTATTTT.

The chain recombines TRBV7-2 with TRBJ2-1; 11 positions match TRBD2. Germline V gene sequence: CDR1 SGHTA, CDR2 FQGNSA. J was trimmed by 10 bases and V by 1 base; bases with no gene match: 9. CDR3 length: 16 residues. In DNA, the CDR3 is TGTGCCAGCAGCTTAGACGGTAGCGGGGGGGCGCGCGAGCAGTTCTTC. As protein: CASSLDGSGGAREQFF.

The rearrangement joins TRBV3-1 (or the pseudogene TRBV3-2) to TRBJ1-6, with unresolved D. The V end lost 6 bases, the J end lost 7 bases, and 16 bases lay between the germline ends. The germline gives CDR1 LGHDT, CDR2 YNNKEL (reference sequence). The CDR3 covers 15 residues. CDR3 residues: CASRPPGSRNSPLHF. DNA for the CDR3: TGTGCCAGCAGACCACCGGGATCGAGGAATTCACCCCTCCACTTT.

This clone was seen a single time. The chain is built from TRBV19 and TRBJ2-3; D is undetermined. V was clipped by 4 bases and J by 2 bases, with 7 bases between them. The CDR3 covers 13 residues. The V gene's germline CDR1 is LNHDA and CDR2 SQIVND (reference sequence). CDR3 nucleotide sequence: TGTGCCAGTAGTACAGACCACACAGATACGCAGTATTTT. Translation gives CASSTDHTDTQYF.

This clone was observed once. The chain has TRBV4-1 and TRBJ1-3, with D possibly matching TRBD1 (5 bases). V was trimmed by 1 base and J by 0 bases, leaving 25 bases between them. The CDR3 length is 21 residues. Germline CDR1 reads MGHRA; CDR2 reads YSYEKL. The CDR3 reads CASSQGIPGLVRGLSGNTIYF. CDR3 DNA: TGCGCCAGCAGCCAAGGAATCCCAGGTTTGGTACGGGGCCTCTCTGGAAACACCATATATTTT.